Detailed here is one TCR beta chain. Its target is not known. This sample is drawn from a study of T cells in Graves' hyperthyroidism and ophthalmopathy. Study observations and caveats: The model foresaw ophthalmopathy a median about 6.5 months prior to onset. Peripheral blood also featured most of the thyroid clonotypes expanded above 0.001.

10 ml fresh peripheral blood yielded the PBMCs. Germline assignment: CDR1 SGDLS and CDR2 YYNGEE. This CDR3 contains 13 residues. Between the trimmed V and J ends, which lost 0 bases and 5 bases, there was a span of 8 bases. TCR beta CDR3 region amplification was performed from RNA transcripts. Using the HTBI primer set, a first-round RT-PCR was run on the TCR CDR3. MiXCR was run by TCRdb on the multiplex PCR reads, yielding one entry per CDR3 protein. This sample yields tens of thousands of distinct CDR3 sequences, of which 52% are seen a single time; 15% to 20% belongs to the top ten. This clonotype originated in a man aged 40-49 years with Graves' ophthalmopathy. V usage is TRBV9 and J usage is TRBJ2-5, with D possibly TRBD2 on 6 matching bases. The sequenced sample was blood. The CDR3 DNA sequence: TGTGCCAGCAGCGTAGCGGGGAGGGAGACCCAGTACTTC. Translation: CASSVAGRETQYF.